Shown below are 26 T cell receptor beta chains from a single sample sequenced in a study of blood T cell repertoires in COVID-19. Data came from immunoSEQ multiplex PCR; TCRdb stores just in-frame clones and leaves some out. The sample lists some 150,000 clones, under 90% occurring once. The sequenced sample consisted of peripheral blood. These receptor sequences come from a man aged 55 to 70 with acute or convalescent COVID-19.

The V and J genes are TRBV29-1 and TRBJ1-5; 7 nucleotides align to TRBD1. The CDR3 totals 12 residues. The V and J ends lost 4 bases and 5 bases, in that order; junction bases with no gene match: 2. CDR1 and CDR2 from the germline V gene are SQVTM and ANQGSEA. CDR3 protein: CSVGDRDQPQHF. In DNA, the CDR3 is TGCAGCGTTGGAGACAGGGATCAGCCCCAGCATTTT.

V is TRBV11-2 and J is TRBJ2-1, with TRBD1 matching 9 bases. The germline V gene encodes CDR1 SGHAT and CDR2 FQNNGV. The CDR3 consists of 15 residues. V lost 5 bases and J lost 9; bases outside the gene matches: 11. CDR3 in DNA: TGTGCCAGCAGCCCCTCCGGGACAGGGCACGCTGAGCAGTTCTTC. Its translation is CASSPSGTGHAEQFF. Supplemented by reference TRBV11-2 and TRBJ2-1, the full variable domain reads EAGVAQSPRYKIIEKRQSVAFWCNPISGHATLYWYQQILGQGPKLLIQFQNNGVVDDSQLPKDRFSAERLKGVDSTLKIQPAKLEDSAVYLCASSPSGTGHAEQFFGPGTRLTVL.

This chain uses TRBV24-1 with TRBJ2-2; perhaps TRBD1 as D (6 bases). CDR1 is KGHDR, CDR2 SFDVKD, per germline. CDR3 length equals 12 residues. CDR3 nucleotides: TGTGCAGCTGGACAGTACGACGGGGAGCTGTTTTTT. Amino acid sequence: CAAGQYDGELFF.

The V and J genes are TRBV5-1 and TRBJ1-4; D not certain. This CDR3 comprises 14 residues. Germline-derived CDR1 and CDR2 are SGHRS and YFSETQ. V lost 0 bases and J 7 bases, leaving 10 bases between the germline ends. The CDR3 sequence is CASSLGPGGEKLFF. The CDR3 DNA is TGCGCCAGCAGCTTGGGGCCGGGAGGTGAAAAACTGTTTTTT. Looking up the rest from reference TRBV5-1 and TRBJ1-4 gives the full variable domain: KAGVTQTPRYLIKTRGQQVTLSCSPISGHRSVSWYQQTPGQGLQFLFEYFSETQRNKGNFPGRFSGRQFSNSRSEMNVSTLELGDSALYLCASSLGPGGEKLFFGSGTQLSVL.

The J gene is TRBJ1-1, the V gene TRBV7-3, with D possibly being TRBD1 (6 bases). V was cut by 5 bases and J by 5 bases, with 12 bases left in between. The CDR3 runs 13 residues. Germline CDR1 SGHTA, CDR2 FQGTGA. For the CDR3, the DNA is TGTGCCAGCAGCCTTCACCAGGGGACTGAAGCTTTCTTT. Its protein product is CASSLHQGTEAFF.

The chain recombines TRBV28 with TRBJ1-2; 9 nucleotides line up with TRBD1. CDR1 MDHEN and CDR2 SYDVKM come from the germline V gene. This CDR3 is built from 13 residues. After removal of 6 bases from V and 1 base from J, the junction contained 0 bases not matched to a gene. DNA for the CDR3: TGTGCCAGCAGGGGACAGGGTAACTATGGCTACACCTTC. Its protein product is CASRGQGNYGYTF.

This chain connects TRBV9 to TRBJ2-1, with D possibly being TRBD2 (5 bases). The germline CDR1 and CDR2 sequences are SGDLS and YYNGEE. Trimming took 4 bases from V and 4 from J, leaving 9 bases between them. The CDR3 spans 13 residues. CDR3 region: CASSPREYNEQFF. As DNA, the CDR3 is TGTGCCAGCAGCCCGAGGGAGTACAATGAGCAGTTCTTC.

This chain uses TRBV10-3 with TRBJ1-6, with a possible D match to TRBD1 (5 bases). Germline lookup yields CDR1 ENHRY and CDR2 SYGVKD. Trimming shortened V by 6 bases and J by 8 bases, and 8 bases separated the two germline ends. The CDR3 sequence is 12 residues long. CDR3 amino acids: CAIRSQDSPLHF. The DNA for the CDR3 is TGTGCCATCAGATCACAGGATTCACCCCTCCACTTT.

This chain connects TRBV3-1 (or the pseudogene TRBV3-2) to TRBJ2-3; 8 bases are a match to TRBD2. V lost 2 bases and J lost 9; bases outside the gene matches: 10. Germline lookup yields CDR1 LGHDT and CDR2 YNNKEL (reference sequence). The CDR3 extends over 15 amino acids. The CDR3 coding sequence is TGTGCCAGCAGCCAACCGGGACTAGAGGTTCGCACGCAGTATTTT. As protein: CASSQPGLEVRTQYF.

V is TRBV7-2 and J is TRBJ2-5; 7 bases match TRBD2. Germline CDR1 and CDR2: SGHTA and FQGNSA. Unmatched junction bases numbered 4, after V lost 1 base and J lost 2 bases. The CDR3 is 15 amino acids. This CDR3 reads CASSLVGRGQETQYF. DNA of the CDR3: TGTGCCAGCAGCTTAGTAGGGCGGGGGCAAGAGACCCAGTACTTC. The whole variable domain, remainder taken from reference TRBV7-2 and TRBJ2-5, is GAGVSQSPSNKVTEKGKDVELRCDPISGHTALYWYRQSLGQGLEFLIYFQGNSAPDKSGLPSDRFSAERTGGSVSTLTIQRTQQEDSAVYLCASSLVGRGQETQYFGPGTRLLVL.

This clone occurred a few times. The chain combines TRBV10-3 with TRBJ1-4; D gene unclear. In germline, CDR1 is ENHRY, CDR2 SYGVKD. CDR3 size: 13 residues. V lost 3 bases and J lost 10, with 12 bases in between. The CDR3 DNA sequence: TGTGCCATCAGTGAAGAGGGCAGAGCAAAACTGTTTTTT. Its translation is CAISEEGRAKLFF.

The V gene is TRBV5-6, the J gene TRBJ1-2, with 12 bases fitting TRBD1. CDR1 is SGHDT and CDR2 is YYEEEE in the germline V gene. The CDR3 length is 15 residues. The trim removed 4 bases at V and 8 bases at J, leaving 9 bases unmatched. The CDR3 here is CASSLRDRGLRGYTF. The CDR3 DNA sequence: TGTGCCAGCAGCCTCCGGGACAGGGGGCTACGCGGCTACACCTTC.

The rearrangement links TRBV6-5 to TRBJ2-5; perhaps TRBD1 as D (6 bases). Germline CDR1 MNHEY, CDR2 SVGAGI. V shed 6 bases and J shed 1 base, with 12 bases lying between them. There are 14 residues in the CDR3. The CDR3 sequence is CASSPDRRQETQYF. DNA for the CDR3: TGTGCCAGCAGCCCAGACAGGCGCCAAGAGACCCAGTACTTC.

The rearrangement links TRBV6-2 or TRBV6-3 to TRBJ1-5; the D is unclear. The CDR3 runs 16 residues. Germline CDR1 and CDR2: MNHEY and SVGEGT. Trimming removed 7 bases at V and 4 bases at J, with 20 bases between. The CDR3 sequence: CASTPHTDGRNQPQHF. The CDR3 nucleotides read TGTGCCAGCACCCCACACACGGACGGGAGAAATCAGCCCCAGCATTTT.

The chain joins TRBV7-8 to TRBJ2-1; no clear D. CDR1 is SGHVS, CDR2 FQNEAQ, per germline. V gave up 5 bases and J gave up 9 bases, with 11 bases separating them. The CDR3 contains 12 residues. The CDR3 DNA sequence: TGTGCCAGCAGCCCGAGCGTGGGTGAGCAGTTCTTC. Protein: CASSPSVGEQFF.

J is TRBJ2-1 and V is TRBV27, with 8 bases fitting TRBD1. Germline V lookup: CDR1 MNHEY, CDR2 SMNVEV (reference sequence). The CDR3 runs to 17 residues. V was clipped by 6 bases and J by 5 bases; unmatched bases: 15. Here the CDR3 DNA reads TGTGCCAGCAGCCGAAGTTTCGGGCAGGGGGCCAACAATGAGCAGTTCTTC. It codes for CASSRSFGQGANNEQFF.

The chain couples TRBV6-5 to TRBJ1-2; 10 bases align to TRBD1. V gave up 7 bases and J gave up 5 bases; unmatched junction bases: 7. The CDR3 totals 14 residues. The germline CDR1 and CDR2 sequences are MNHEY and SVGAGI. CDR3 sequence reads: CASKLRDRGYGYTF. CDR3 in DNA: TGTGCCAGCAAGCTCCGGGACAGGGGATATGGCTACACCTTC.

The chain is built from TRBV6-5 and TRBJ1-2; 7 nucleotides agree with TRBD1. V was clipped by 6 bases and J by 4 bases; unmatched bases: 8. The CDR3 is 14 residues long. Germline CDR1 is MNHEY and CDR2 is SVGAGI. The CDR3 DNA reads TGTGCCAGCAGCCGACAGGGTTTAAGCTATGGCTACACCTTC. Protein: CASSRQGLSYGYTF.

V usage is TRBV6-6 and J usage is TRBJ1-5; a weak D match, TRBD1 (6 bases). CDR3 length: 13 amino acids. Trimming cost V 6 bases and J 5 bases, with 11 bases left between them. Germline assignment: CDR1 MNHNY and CDR2 SVGAGI (reference sequence). The CDR3 here is CASSEDSYQPQHF. CDR3 sequence (DNA): TGTGCCAGCAGCGAGGACAGTTATCAGCCCCAGCATTTT.

The chain carries TRBV11-2 and TRBJ2-7, with 10 bases identical to TRBD1. Germline V lookup: CDR1 SGHAT, CDR2 FQNNGV. The CDR3 length is 17 residues. With 5 bases clipped from V and 0 bases from J, the junction kept 10 bases outside the gene matches. The CDR3 reads CASSLTGGRRNSYEQYF. In nucleotides, the CDR3 is TGTGCCAGCAGCCTGACAGGGGGCCGAAGAAACTCCTACGAGCAGTACTTC.

V usage is TRBV18 and J usage is TRBJ1-5; weak D call: TRBD1 (6 bases). Trimming left V 2 bases short and J 6 bases short, with 14 bases between. CDR1 is KGHSH and CDR2 is LQKENI in the germline V gene. CDR3 length: 15 amino acids. The CDR3: CASSPSRQAGQPQHF. Written as DNA, the CDR3 is TGTGCCAGCTCACCATCGAGACAGGCAGGTCAGCCCCAGCATTTT.

The chain couples TRBV20-1 to TRBJ2-7; tentative D call: TRBD2 (6 bases). The germline V gene has CDR1 DFQATT and CDR2 SNEGSKA (reference sequence). V gave up 6 bases and J gave up 5 bases, with 8 bases separating them. The CDR3 loop spans 10 amino acids. For the CDR3, the DNA is TGCAGTGCCCGGAGGGACGAGCAGTACTTC. It encodes CSARRDEQYF.

The chain carries TRBV11-2 and TRBJ2-3; 12 positions agree with TRBD2. The trim removed 5 bases at V and 6 bases at J, leaving 9 bases unmatched. CDR1 SGHAT and CDR2 FQNNGV come from the germline V gene. The CDR3 extends over 16 amino acids. The CDR3 DNA reads as TGTGCCAGCAGCCCTGTCCTAGCGGGAGGGCCCGATACGCAGTATTTT. This sequence encodes CASSPVLAGGPDTQYF.

The chain couples TRBV19 to TRBJ2-1, with 8 nucleotides matching TRBD1. With V trimmed by 0 bases and J by 7 bases, 2 bases remained unmatched. The CDR3 length is 14 residues. Germline CDR1 reads LNHDA; CDR2 reads SQIVND (reference sequence). CDR3 bases: TGTGCCAGTAGTATAGAACAGGGGGGAAATGAGCAGTTCTTC. This encodes CASSIEQGGNEQFF.

The chain recombines TRBV4-1 with TRBJ2-3, with 8 bases matching TRBD2. Germline V lookup: CDR1 MGHRA, CDR2 YSYEKL. V lost 4 bases and J lost 4; bases outside the gene matches: 13. CDR3 length: 17 residues. The CDR3 sequence: CASSPGGTRGNADTQYF. In DNA form, the CDR3 reads TGCGCCAGCAGCCCGGGAGGGACTAGGGGGAATGCAGATACGCAGTATTTT.

The chain has TRBV18 and TRBJ2-2, with 9 bases fitting TRBD1. From germline, CDR1 is KGHSH and CDR2 LQKENI. CDR3 length equals 18 residues. Trimming took 6 bases from V and 2 from J; bases not matched to a gene: 13. CDR3 region: CASSVREGTGRNTGELFF. The CDR3 region has the DNA TGTGCCAGCTCCGTACGTGAAGGGACAGGGCGCAACACCGGGGAGCTGTTTTTT.